The present T cell receptor (beta chain) was sequenced within a study of regulatory T cells in long-lasting Graves disease. Indicated time point: newly diagnosed GD, antithyroid drugs for less than 3 months. PBMCs were the source of the RNA used for TCR sequencing. V was pared by 8 bases and J by 3 bases, with 11 bases of the junction left unmatched. CDR3 size: 15 residues. The germline gives CDR1 MNHNS, CDR2 SASEGT. HTBI primers from iRepertoire and Arm-PCR of CDR3 regions yielded the TCR beta libraries. TCRdb recomputed calls from the multiplex PCR reads with MiXCR, one row per CDR3 protein. The table has 350,000 to 550,000 distinct CDR3 sequences, around 13% seen once. These same records also appear under a second study, on T cells in Graves' hyperthyroidism and ophthalmopathy. That paper states: Ophthalmopathy was separated from stable hyperthyroidism by a 13 V-J model.

Sequencing was performed on peripheral blood mononuclear cells (PBMCs), taken at new diagnosis, from a patient treated with antithyroid drugs. The rearrangement joins TRBV6-1 to TRBJ2-7; the match to TRBD1 covers 9 bases. The source of this sequence is a woman aged 45-65 years with Graves disease. CDR3 sequence reads: CASGTGTGRDYEQYF. CDR3 DNA sequence: TGTGCCAGCGGAACCGGGACAGGGAGAGACTACGAGCAGTACTTC.